The rows below give T cell receptor beta chains drawn from one sample of a study of technical replicates of blood from several donors. Libraries were prepared by immunoSEQ multiplex PCR; TCRdb keeps only in-frame clonotypes and omits some of them. Of just under 60,000 clones listed, about 94% are singletons. The specimen sequenced was PBMCs. Receptors were obtained from a human donor in good health. Some clones in this sample may be carry-over from other donors' samples. Each CDR3 is given with its conserved first and last residue. The D gene is left open where the match is weak. Size is omitted from some rows. Given values are once, few, many or a class for expanded clones.

D gene: TRBD1; J gene: TRBJ1-5; clone size: .; V gene: TRBV6-1; CDR3 DNA: TGTGCCAGCAGTGGTTCCGGGACAGGGGGCAATCAGCCCCAGCATTTT; CDR3 protein: CASSGSGTGGNQPQHF
D gene: .; J gene: TRBJ1-5; clone size: .; V gene: TRBV2; CDR3 DNA: TGTGCCAGCAGAGGGGGGGCACGTAATCAGCCCCAGCATTTT; CDR3 protein: CASRGGARNQPQHF
D gene: .; J gene: TRBJ1-2; clone size: .; V gene: TRBV30; CDR3 DNA: TGTGCCTGGAGTGTAGACATGAACTATGGCTACACCTTC; CDR3 protein: CAWSVDMNYGYTF
D gene: .; J gene: TRBJ2-5; clone size: .; V gene: TRBV29-1; CDR3 DNA: TGCAGCGTTTTCCAGGGGGAGACCCAGTACTTC; CDR3 protein: CSVFQGETQYF
D gene: .; J gene: TRBJ1-2; clone size: .; V gene: TRBV27; CDR3 DNA: TGTGCCAGCACCCCGCTTGGCGGGGGCAGTATTGGCTACACCTTC; CDR3 protein: CASTPLGGGSIGYTF
D gene: TRBD1; J gene: TRBJ1-6; clone size: once; V gene: TRBV5-8; CDR3 DNA: TGTGCCAGCAGCTTGGGGATGAGACAGGGTGTGGCCTATAATTCACCCCTCCACTTT; CDR3 protein: CASSLGMRQGVAYNSPLHF
D gene: TRBD1; J gene: TRBJ2-6; clone size: .; V gene: TRBV2; CDR3 DNA: TGTGCCAGCAGAGGGACAGGCATAGTGTCTGGGGCCAACGTCCTGACTTTC; CDR3 protein: CASRGTGIVSGANVLTF
D gene: .; J gene: TRBJ2-5; clone size: .; V gene: TRBV2; CDR3 DNA: TGTGCCAGCAGTGAAGGAAAGCCCGAGACCCAGTACTTC; CDR3 protein: CASSEGKPETQYF
D gene: .; J gene: TRBJ1-5; clone size: .; V gene: TRBV5-6; CDR3 DNA: TGTGCCAGCACCATGAATCAGCCCCAGCATTTT; CDR3 protein: CASTMNQPQHF
D gene: TRBD1; J gene: TRBJ2-7; clone size: .; V gene: TRBV7-9; CDR3 DNA: TGTGCCAGCAGCACCGGGACAGGGAGCTCCTACGAGCAGTACTTC; CDR3 protein: CASSTGTGSSYEQYF
D gene: .; J gene: TRBJ1-5; clone size: .; V gene: TRBV5-6; CDR3 DNA: TGTGCCAGCAGCTTGAGAGGGTATAGCAATCAGCCCCAGCATTTT; CDR3 protein: CASSLRGYSNQPQHF
D gene: TRBD1; J gene: TRBJ1-2; clone size: .; V gene: TRBV13; CDR3 DNA: TGTGCCAGCAGCTTAGTGTCTGTGACAGGGGATAATGGCTACACCTTC; CDR3 protein: CASSLVSVTGDNGYTF
D gene: TRBD2; J gene: TRBJ2-7; clone size: .; V gene: TRBV7-9; CDR3 DNA: TGTGCCGGTTCCCCTTGGACTAGCGGGGTCTACGAGCAGTACTTC; CDR3 protein: CAGSPWTSGVYEQYF
D gene: .; J gene: TRBJ2-7; clone size: .; V gene: TRBV18; CDR3 DNA: TGTGCCAGCTCACCAGAAAGTATAAGCCTTTACGAGCAGTACTTC; CDR3 protein: CASSPESISLYEQYF
D gene: TRBD1; J gene: TRBJ1-3; clone size: .; V gene: TRBV11-2; CDR3 DNA: TGTGCCAGCAGCTTTTTACGGGACAGCTCTGGAAACACCATATATTTT; CDR3 protein: CASSFLRDSSGNTIYF
D gene: TRBD2; J gene: TRBJ2-3; clone size: .; V gene: TRBV5-1; CDR3 DNA: TGCGCCAGCAGCGCCGGGACTAGCGGAGGAGGGGATACGCAGTATTTT; CDR3 protein: CASSAGTSGGGDTQYF
D gene: TRBD2; J gene: TRBJ2-5; clone size: .; V gene: TRBV5-1; CDR3 DNA: TGCGCCAGCAACCCGGGGGCTAGCGGGAGTTCGGGTGAGACCCAGTACTTC; CDR3 protein: CASNPGASGSSGETQYF
D gene: .; J gene: TRBJ2-3; clone size: .; V gene: TRBV7-8; CDR3 DNA: TGTGCCAGCAGCTTAGGGGGGGGCCGTAATACGCAGTATTTT; CDR3 protein: CASSLGGGRNTQYF
D gene: .; J gene: TRBJ2-1; clone size: .; V gene: TRBV7-2; CDR3 DNA: TGTGCCAGCAGCTTGGGAGGTCCGGGTTACAATGAGCAGTTCTTC; CDR3 protein: CASSLGGPGYNEQFF
D gene: TRBD2; J gene: TRBJ2-5; clone size: .; V gene: TRBV9; CDR3 DNA: TGTGCCAGCAGCTCCGCGGGGGGGCTCGAAGAGACCCAGTACTTC; CDR3 protein: CASSSAGGLEETQYF
D gene: TRBD2; J gene: TRBJ2-2; clone size: .; V gene: TRBV6-1; CDR3 DNA: TGTGCCAGCAGTGGTGGGACTAGCGGGTCACACATCGGGGAGCTGTTTTTT; CDR3 protein: CASSGGTSGSHIGELFF
D gene: TRBD2; J gene: TRBJ2-1; clone size: .; V gene: TRBV6-5; CDR3 DNA: TGTGCCAGCAGTTACCAGGGACTAGCCCACAATGAGCAGTTCTTC; CDR3 protein: CASSYQGLAHNEQFF
D gene: TRBD2; J gene: TRBJ2-5; clone size: .; V gene: TRBV4-2; CDR3 DNA: TGTGCCAGCAGCCAGGGACTAGCGGGGGGACAAGAGACCCAGTACTTC; CDR3 protein: CASSQGLAGGQETQYF
D gene: TRBD1; J gene: TRBJ2-4; clone size: .; V gene: TRBV5-4; CDR3 DNA: TGTGCCAGCAGCGTGGGACAGGCCCTCGGGAACATTCAGTACTTC; CDR3 protein: CASSVGQALGNIQYF
D gene: TRBD2; J gene: TRBJ2-7; clone size: .; V gene: TRBV2; CDR3 DNA: TGTGCCAGCAGTGATGCGGGGGGGCCCGGCGAGCAGTACTTC; CDR3 protein: CASSDAGGPGEQYF
D gene: .; J gene: TRBJ2-7; clone size: .; V gene: TRBV5-1; CDR3 DNA: TGCGCCAGCAGCATACCTAGCGCTCTCTACGAGCAGTACTTC; CDR3 protein: CASSIPSALYEQYF
D gene: .; J gene: TRBJ1-1; clone size: .; V gene: TRBV10-2; CDR3 DNA: TGCGCCAGCAGTGGAAGAGGAACAGGGAGAATGAACACTGAAGCTTTCTTT; CDR3 protein: CASSGRGTGRMNTEAFF
D gene: TRBD2; J gene: TRBJ2-1; clone size: .; V gene: TRBV5-1; CDR3 DNA: TGCGCCAGCAGCTTGGCTAGCGGGGGGGCTTACAATGAGCAGTTCTTC; CDR3 protein: CASSLASGGAYNEQFF
D gene: .; J gene: TRBJ2-7; clone size: .; V gene: TRBV2; CDR3 DNA: TGTGCCAGCAGTGAAGCCAGCGCAGCGGGGAGAGACAGGGAGCAGTACTTC; CDR3 protein: CASSEASAAGRDREQYF
D gene: TRBD1; J gene: TRBJ1-2; clone size: .; V gene: TRBV7-2; CDR3 DNA: TGTGCCAGCAGCCCATCCCAGGACAGGGCTGGCTACACCTTC; CDR3 protein: CASSPSQDRAGYTF
D gene: .; J gene: TRBJ1-2; clone size: .; V gene: TRBV30; CDR3 DNA: TGTGCCTGGAGTGTTTCGGCCGGCGGCAATTATGGCTACACCTTC; CDR3 protein: CAWSVSAGGNYGYTF
D gene: TRBD2; J gene: TRBJ2-5; clone size: .; V gene: TRBV5-1; CDR3 DNA: TGCGCCAGCAGCCCTGGGACTAGCGATTTAGAGACCCAGTACTTC; CDR3 protein: CASSPGTSDLETQYF
D gene: TRBD1; J gene: TRBJ1-2; clone size: .; V gene: TRBV7-2; CDR3 DNA: TGTGCCAGCAGCTTAGTCCGGCAGGGGGGCTATGGCTACACCTTC; CDR3 protein: CASSLVRQGGYGYTF
D gene: TRBD2; J gene: TRBJ2-5; clone size: .; V gene: TRBV25-1; CDR3 DNA: TGTGCCAGCACGACAACGGGAGGTGCAGAGACCCAGTACTTC; CDR3 protein: CASTTTGGAETQYF
D gene: .; J gene: TRBJ1-1; clone size: .; V gene: TRBV18; CDR3 DNA: TGTGCCAGCTCACTCGGAGGCCAGAACACTGAAGCTTTCTTT; CDR3 protein: CASSLGGQNTEAFF
D gene: .; J gene: TRBJ2-7; clone size: .; V gene: TRBV6-5; CDR3 DNA: TGTGCCAGCAGAAGCGGAGGTACTAGGCAGTACTTC; CDR3 protein: CASRSGGTRQYF
D gene: .; J gene: TRBJ2-2; clone size: once; V gene: TRBV6-5; CDR3 DNA: TGTGCCAGCAGTTTGGTCAGGGGCGTCAACACCGGGGAGCTGTTTTTT; CDR3 protein: CASSLVRGVNTGELFF
D gene: TRBD2; J gene: TRBJ2-1; clone size: .; V gene: TRBV2; CDR3 DNA: TGTGCCAGCAGTGAACCGGGACTAGCGGTGGACAATGAGCAGTTCTTC; CDR3 protein: CASSEPGLAVDNEQFF
D gene: .; J gene: TRBJ1-1; clone size: .; V gene: TRBV25-1; CDR3 DNA: TGTGCCAGCAGTGAATACTGGCAGGGCACTGAAGCTTTCTTT; CDR3 protein: CASSEYWQGTEAFF
D gene: .; J gene: TRBJ2-1; clone size: .; V gene: TRBV6-5; CDR3 DNA: TGTGCCAGCAGTGCGGGATTAGGGACCCAAGAGCAGTTCTTC; CDR3 protein: CASSAGLGTQEQFF
D gene: TRBD2; J gene: TRBJ2-1; clone size: .; V gene: TRBV11-2; CDR3 DNA: TGTGCCAGCAGCCTTACTAGCGGGGGGATTATCTACAATGAGCAGTTCTTC; CDR3 protein: CASSLTSGGIIYNEQFF
D gene: TRBD1; J gene: TRBJ2-7; clone size: .; V gene: TRBV20-1; CDR3 DNA: TGCAGTGCCGACTACAGGGGCGAGCAGTACTTC; CDR3 protein: CSADYRGEQYF
D gene: TRBD2; J gene: TRBJ2-3; clone size: .; V gene: TRBV6-4; CDR3 DNA: TGTGCCAGCAGTGACACTAGCGGGGGGGCAGATACGCAGTATTTT; CDR3 protein: CASSDTSGGADTQYF
D gene: TRBD2; J gene: TRBJ2-1; clone size: .; V gene: TRBV5-1; CDR3 DNA: TGCGCCAGCAGCCCAGGGACTAGCGGGAGTGTGTCCTGGAATGAGCAGTTCTTC; CDR3 protein: CASSPGTSGSVSWNEQFF
D gene: .; J gene: TRBJ2-7; clone size: .; V gene: TRBV7-3; CDR3 DNA: TGTGCCAGCAGCTCCACCGGGTCCTACGAGCAGTACTTC; CDR3 protein: CASSSTGSYEQYF
D gene: TRBD2; J gene: TRBJ2-1; clone size: .; V gene: TRBV2; CDR3 DNA: TGTGCCAGCAGAATACTAGCGGGGTGGTTCGATGAGCAGTTCTTC; CDR3 protein: CASRILAGWFDEQFF
D gene: TRBD2; J gene: TRBJ2-3; clone size: .; V gene: TRBV7-9; CDR3 DNA: TGTGCCAGCAGCCCGTTAGCGGGAGAGATCGCAGATACGCAGTATTTT; CDR3 protein: CASSPLAGEIADTQYF
D gene: TRBD2; J gene: TRBJ2-3; clone size: .; V gene: TRBV5-4; CDR3 DNA: TGTGCCAGCAGCTTGGCGGGGGGGTTAGATACGCAGTATTTT; CDR3 protein: CASSLAGGLDTQYF
D gene: TRBD1; J gene: TRBJ1-1; clone size: .; V gene: TRBV6-1; CDR3 DNA: TGTGCCAGCATTCGGACAGGGAGGACTGAAGCTTTCTTT; CDR3 protein: CASIRTGRTEAFF
D gene: TRBD1; J gene: TRBJ1-2; clone size: .; V gene: TRBV7-2; CDR3 DNA: TGTGCCAGCAGCTTAACCACAGGGGGCGCGGACGGCTACACCTTC; CDR3 protein: CASSLTTGGADGYTF
D gene: .; J gene: TRBJ1-3; clone size: .; V gene: TRBV6-5; CDR3 DNA: TGTGCCAGCAGTCGCGGGGCGGCTGGAAACACCATATATTTT; CDR3 protein: CASSRGAAGNTIYF
D gene: TRBD2; J gene: TRBJ2-3; clone size: few; V gene: TRBV5-6; CDR3 DNA: TGTGCCAGCAGCTTGGGAGCGGGGGCCCCCACAGATACGCAGTATTTT; CDR3 protein: CASSLGAGAPTDTQYF
D gene: TRBD2; J gene: TRBJ2-3; clone size: .; V gene: TRBV10-3; CDR3 DNA: TGTGCCATCAGCCAGACTAGCACTAGCACAGATACGCAGTATTTT; CDR3 protein: CAISQTSTSTDTQYF
D gene: TRBD1; J gene: TRBJ1-4; clone size: .; V gene: TRBV2; CDR3 DNA: TGTGCCAGCAGTTCAACGACAGGGAGGTCTGAAAAACTGTTTTTT; CDR3 protein: CASSSTTGRSEKLFF
D gene: .; J gene: TRBJ2-5; clone size: .; V gene: TRBV28; CDR3 DNA: TGTGCCAGCAGTTTGCAGGGGGGTGTGGAGACCCAGTACTTC; CDR3 protein: CASSLQGGVETQYF
D gene: .; J gene: TRBJ2-5; clone size: .; V gene: TRBV18; CDR3 DNA: TGTGCCAGCTCACTAGACACACAAGAGACCCAGTACTTC; CDR3 protein: CASSLDTQETQYF
D gene: TRBD2; J gene: TRBJ2-2; clone size: .; V gene: TRBV2; CDR3 DNA: TGTGCCAGCAGCCGCCGGGGGGACAACACCGGGGAGCTGTTTTTT; CDR3 protein: CASSRRGDNTGELFF